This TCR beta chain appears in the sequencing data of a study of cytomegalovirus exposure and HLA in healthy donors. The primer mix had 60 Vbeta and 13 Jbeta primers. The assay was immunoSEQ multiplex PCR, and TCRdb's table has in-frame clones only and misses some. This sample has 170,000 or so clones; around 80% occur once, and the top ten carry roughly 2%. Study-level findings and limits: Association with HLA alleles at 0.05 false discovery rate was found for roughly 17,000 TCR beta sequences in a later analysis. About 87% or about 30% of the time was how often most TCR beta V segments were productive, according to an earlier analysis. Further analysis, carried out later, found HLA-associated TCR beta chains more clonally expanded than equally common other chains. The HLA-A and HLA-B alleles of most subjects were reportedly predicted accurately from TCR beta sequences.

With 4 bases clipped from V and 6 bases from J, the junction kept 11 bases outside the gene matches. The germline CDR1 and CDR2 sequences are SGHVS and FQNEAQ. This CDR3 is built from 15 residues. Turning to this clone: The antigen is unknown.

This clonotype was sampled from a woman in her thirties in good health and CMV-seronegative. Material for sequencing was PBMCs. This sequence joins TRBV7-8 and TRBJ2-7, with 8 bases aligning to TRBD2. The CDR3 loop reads CASSSTGGAGFEQYF. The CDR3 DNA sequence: TGTGCCAGCAGCTCAACGGGGGGGGCAGGCTTCGAGCAGTACTTC.